Listed below are T cell receptor beta chains from one sample, sequenced in a study of cytomegalovirus exposure and HLA in healthy donors. TCRdb's copy holds only in-frame clones and misses some; the assay was immunoSEQ multiplex PCR. The profile shows roughly 140,000 clones, 64% of them singletons. The material sequenced was PBMCs. These receptors all stem from a woman aged 25 to 45 in good health and CMV-seropositive. Both conserved end residues are part of each CDR3. Fields, in order: CDR3 length, clone size, V gene, J gene, D gene, CDR3 protein, CDR3 DNA. A D gene is named only where the DNA matches it firmly. Clone size is shown for a subset of rows, as once, few, many or a class of expanded clone.

13	NA	TRBV5-1	TRBJ1-5	TRBD1	CASSFSSGGPQHF	TGCGCCAGCAGCTTCTCATCAGGGGGGCCCCAGCATTTT
13	NA	TRBV5-1	TRBJ2-4	TRBD2	CASSLGPTSGEYF	TGCGCCAGCAGCTTGGGCCCTACTAGCGGAGAGTACTTC
16	NA	TRBV5-1	TRBJ2-7	NA	CASRKTSTARSDEQYF	TGCGCCAGCAGAAAAACTAGCACCGCCCGAAGCGACGAGCAGTACTTC
15	NA	TRBV5-1	TRBJ1-2	NA	CASSMADLGRSGYTF	TGCGCCAGCAGCATGGCCGACCTCGGTCGGAGTGGCTACACCTTC
13	NA	TRBV6-5	TRBJ1-2	NA	CASSLSPGFGYTF	TGTGCCAGCAGTTTAAGTCCAGGTTTCGGCTACACCTTC
14	NA	TRBV30	TRBJ2-1	TRBD2	CAWSVDGGGGRQFF	TGTGCCTGGAGTGTCGACGGTGGGGGGGGACGGCAGTTCTTC
14	few	TRBV5-1	TRBJ2-5	TRBD1	CASSPQGVGETQYF	TGCGCCAGCAGCCCGCAGGGGGTCGGAGAGACCCAGTACTTC
13	NA	TRBV2	TRBJ1-5	NA	CASGDTLNQPQHF	TGTGCCAGCGGGGACACCCTGAATCAGCCCCAGCATTTT
14	few	TRBV4-2	TRBJ1-5	NA	CASRAGEGNQPQHF	TGTGCCAGCAGGGCCGGGGAGGGCAATCAGCCCCAGCATTTT
11	NA	TRBV10-1	TRBJ2-1	NA	CATRGGTWGFF	TGCGCCACCAGGGGGGGTACGTGGGGGTTCTTC
13	NA	TRBV9	TRBJ2-7	NA	CASSPRTDYEQYF	TGTGCCAGCAGCCCGCGGACAGACTACGAGCAGTACTTT
14	NA	TRBV11-3	TRBJ2-1	NA	CASSLIQGRNEQFF	TGTGCCAGCAGCTTAATACAGGGGAGGAATGAGCAGTTCTTC
17	NA	TRBV19	TRBJ2-3	NA	CASSMIFGQGTTDTQYF	TGTGCCAGTAGTATGATTTTCGGGCAGGGGACCACAGATACGCAGTATTTT
13	NA	TRBV6-5	TRBJ1-5	NA	CASSYVKGQPQHF	TGTGCCAGCAGTTACGTTAAGGGGCAGCCCCAGCATTTT
13	NA	TRBV6-1	TRBJ2-6	NA	CASSLAGANVLTF	TGTGCCAGCAGTCTAGCTGGGGCCAACGTCCTGACTTTC
14	NA	TRBV5-1	TRBJ1-2	TRBD1	CASSGQGANYGYTF	TGCGCCAGCAGCGGGCAGGGGGCAAACTATGGCTACACCTTC
15	NA	TRBV7-9	TRBJ1-1	NA	CASSRRRDGNTEAFF	TGTGCCAGCAGCCGACGGAGGGACGGGAACACTGAAGCTTTCTTT
15	NA	TRBV13	TRBJ2-7	TRBD2	CASSLGTSGSYEQYF	TGTGCCAGCAGCTTAGGGACTAGCGGTTCCTACGAGCAGTACTTC
11	once	TRBV19	TRBJ1-1	NA	CASIKNTEAFF	TGTGCCAGTATCAAGAACACTGAAGCTTTCTTT
13	NA	TRBV6-1	TRBJ2-1	NA	CASSERSDNEQFF	TGTGCCAGCAGTGAGAGGTCAGACAATGAGCAGTTCTTC
16	NA	TRBV5-1	TRBJ2-7	TRBD1	CASSSIRQGWTYEQYF	TGCGCCAGCAGCTCTATACGACAGGGTTGGACCTACGAGCAGTACTTC
15	NA	TRBV4-1	TRBJ2-5	NA	CASSQVITGQETQYF	TGCGCCAGCAGCCAAGTAATCACAGGCCAAGAGACCCAGTACTTC
15	NA	TRBV7-6	TRBJ1-2	NA	CASSLGGTPHGGYTF	TGTGCCAGCAGCTTAGGAGGGACTCCCCATGGTGGCTACACCTTC
13	NA	TRBV4-1	TRBJ1-1	NA	CASSRDREDEAFF	TGCGCCAGCAGCCGAGATAGGGAGGATGAAGCTTTCTTT
11	NA	TRBV7-9	TRBJ1-1	NA	CASSFSGVAFF	TGTGCCAGCAGCTTTAGCGGAGTAGCTTTCTTT
16	NA	TRBV27	TRBJ1-2	NA	CASSSHGGLIPYGYTF	TGTGCCAGCAGCTCCCACGGGGGTTTGATCCCATATGGCTACACCTTC
15	NA	TRBV15	TRBJ1-6	TRBD1	CATSSWGQPNSPLHF	TGTGCCACCAGCAGCTGGGGACAGCCTAATTCACCCCTCCACTTT
19	NA	TRBV10-3	TRBJ2-5	TRBD2	CAISESNTSGGPGQETQYF	TGTGCCATCAGTGAGTCGAACACTAGCGGGGGACCGGGCCAAGAGACCCAGTACTTC
13	once	TRBV6-5	TRBJ2-5	NA	CASNQFRAETQYF	TGTGCCAGCAATCAGTTCAGGGCAGAGACCCAGTACTTC
14	NA	TRBV18	TRBJ2-7	TRBD1	CASSPPGQLREQYF	TGTGCCAGCTCACCCCCGGGACAGTTGCGGGAGCAGTACTTC
15	NA	TRBV6-1	TRBJ2-1	TRBD2	CASWDSGSSRDEQFF	TGTGCCAGCTGGGATAGCGGGAGTTCCCGGGATGAGCAGTTCTTC
14	NA	TRBV6-1	TRBJ1-2	NA	CASSLGHVFYGYTF	TGTGCCAGCAGCCTTGGGCACGTTTTTTATGGCTACACCTTC
13	NA	TRBV6-1	TRBJ2-7	TRBD1	CASSQGVGYEQYF	TGTGCCAGCAGCCAGGGGGTGGGCTACGAGCAGTACTTC
16	NA	TRBV4-1	TRBJ2-3	TRBD2	CASSQSRLAATDTQYF	TGCGCCAGCAGCCAAAGTCGACTAGCGGCGACAGATACGCAGTATTTT
14	NA	TRBV13	TRBJ1-5	NA	CASSLGQGDQPQHF	TGTGCCAGCAGCTTAGGACAGGGAGATCAGCCCCAGCATTTT
14	NA	TRBV5-4	TRBJ2-7	TRBD1	CASSLVQGMNEQYF	TGTGCCAGCAGCTTGGTACAGGGGATGAACGAGCAGTACTTC
14	NA	TRBV5-6	TRBJ1-2	NA	CASSLGRSLIGYTF	TGTGCCAGCAGCTTGGGTAGGAGCCTTATTGGCTACACCTTC
16	few	TRBV28	TRBJ1-5	TRBD1	CASRTAGDRGYQPQHF	TGTGCCAGCAGAACTGCCGGGGACAGGGGATATCAGCCCCAGCATTTT
15	NA	TRBV6-1	TRBJ1-1	NA	CASSEAPTFTDEAFF	TGTGCCAGCAGTGAAGCCCCCACTTTTACCGATGAAGCTTTCTTT
15	NA	TRBV10-3	TRBJ2-2	TRBD1	CAIRGDSANTGELFF	TGTGCCATCAGAGGGGACAGCGCGAACACCGGGGAGCTGTTTTTT
14	NA	TRBV4-2	TRBJ1-2	NA	CASSQESRGNGYTF	TGTGCCAGCAGCCAAGAATCGCGAGGGAATGGCTACACCTTC
14	few	TRBV2	TRBJ2-1	TRBD2	CASDLAGVYNEQFF	TGTGCCAGCGATTTAGCGGGGGTTTACAATGAGCAGTTCTTC
14	NA	TRBV6-6	TRBJ2-1	TRBD2	CASSYSYTSGEQFF	TGTGCCAGCAGTTACTCCTACACTAGCGGAGAGCAGTTCTTC
16	NA	TRBV6-1	TRBJ1-3	NA	CASSEWQRGGGNTIYF	TGTGCCAGCAGTGAGTGGCAGAGAGGTGGAGGAAACACCATATATTTT
16	NA	TRBV6-4	TRBJ2-1	TRBD2	CASSRASGGGLDEQFF	TGTGCCAGCAGTAGAGCTAGCGGGGGGGGATTGGATGAGCAGTTCTTC
13	NA	TRBV5-1	TRBJ2-7	TRBD1	CASRGTAAYEQYF	TGCGCCAGCAGAGGGACAGCGGCCTACGAGCAGTACTTC